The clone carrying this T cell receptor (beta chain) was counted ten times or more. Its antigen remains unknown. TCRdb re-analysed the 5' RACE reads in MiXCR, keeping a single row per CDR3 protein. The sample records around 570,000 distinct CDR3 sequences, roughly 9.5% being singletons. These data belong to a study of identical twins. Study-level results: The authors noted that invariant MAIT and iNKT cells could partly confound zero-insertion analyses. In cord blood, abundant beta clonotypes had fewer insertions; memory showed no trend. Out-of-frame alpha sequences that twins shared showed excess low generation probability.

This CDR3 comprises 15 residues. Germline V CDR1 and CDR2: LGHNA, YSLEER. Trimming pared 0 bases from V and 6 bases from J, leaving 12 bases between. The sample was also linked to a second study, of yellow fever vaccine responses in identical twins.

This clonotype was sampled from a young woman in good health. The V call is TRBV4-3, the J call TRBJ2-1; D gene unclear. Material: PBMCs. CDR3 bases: TGCGCCAGCAGCCAAGATTCGGGCCAACCCAATGAGCAGTTCTTC. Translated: CASSQDSGQPNEQFF.